This section outlines one TCR beta chain sequence together with its context. Different DNA sequences within this sample yield the same CDR3. Under the authors' procedure: Researchers report that nucleated cell counts were estimated from reference gene primer amplification. Data came from immunoSEQ multiplex PCR; TCRdb stores just in-frame clones and leaves some out. Clonal size and the V and J genes are those of that table, whereas D and trimming came from the DNA. The sample shows nearly 350,000 clones, around 87% of them seen only once. Seattle researchers signed up patients amid active infection and tracked them longitudinally. The sample comes from a study of blood T cell repertoires in COVID-19. About the study: Acute and convalescent COVID-19 specimens originated in the United States, Italy and Spain.

Germline values: CDR1 LNHDA, CDR2 SQIVND (reference sequence). The V gene end was trimmed by 3 bases and the J gene end by 0 bases; junction bases not matched to a gene: 2. The CDR3 is 14 residues long. The sample taken for sequencing was peripheral blood. The receptor's source is a woman in her fifties or sixties with COVID-19, enrolled during active disease. This sequence joins TRBV19 and TRBJ2-7, with 7 bases that match TRBD2. The CDR3 is CASSIQRGSYEQYF. For the CDR3, the DNA is TGTGCCAGTAGTATCCAGCGGGGCTCCTACGAGCAGTACTTC.